Sequencing of this T cell receptor (beta chain) was carried out in a study of breast tumors, draining lymph nodes, adjacent tissues. Study-level results: Luminal-like breast cancer showed significantly greater tumor-nontumor repertoire similarity than basal-like breast cancer did. Tumor TCR diversity was below lymph nodes but above nontumor tissue. The data were judged consistent with most tumor T cells coming from lymph node and expanding in tumor.

This clonotype was detected ten times or more. The antigen remains unidentified. TCRdb independently ran MiXCR on the multiplex PCR reads; one entry per CDR3 protein. In the table there are some 150,000 distinct CDR3 sequences, around 35% of which are singletons. Between the trimmed V and J ends, which lost 6 bases and 5 bases, there was a span of 21 bases. In germline, CDR1 is DFQATT, CDR2 SNEGSKA (reference sequence). CDR3 length: 15 amino acids. Axillary draining lymph nodes of breast cancer patients supplied the node samples. The sequence derives from a female donor with breast cancer. Some clones in this sample may be carry-over from other donors' samples. This sequence joins TRBV20-1 and TRBJ2-3; tentatively, D is TRBD2 (6 bases). Sequencing was performed on axillary lymph node tissue. The CDR3 sequence: CSAKQTRGLGDTQYF. Here the CDR3 DNA reads TGCAGTGCCAAACAGACTAGGGGATTAGGAGATACGCAGTATTTT.